What follows is one T cell receptor beta chain and its context. Its antigen is not known. This record comes from a study of graft-versus-host responses after intestinal transplantation. Whole-study context: Transplantation in recipients was multivisceral, liver-intestinal, or isolated intestinal. Among the recipients, all got anti-thymocyte globulin induction and then tacrolimus and steroids for approximately 3 years.

The CDR3 is 16 residues long. CDR1 SGHAT and CDR2 FQDESV come from the germline V gene (reference sequence). J gave up 4 bases and V 2 bases, and 9 bases lay outside the gene matches. The table came from immunoSEQ multiplex PCR; TCRdb's copy has only in-frame clones and leaves some out. This sample has over 90,000 clones, with roughly nine tenths found just once. The rearrangement links TRBV11-1 to TRBJ2-5, with 8 bases matching TRBD2. This TCR came from a human donor who was the organ donor for an intestinal transplant. Here the sequenced sample was unstimulated CD4+ T cells sorted from spleen or lymph node cells, taken before transplant. The CDR3 reads CASSLLLAAGGETQYF. The CDR3 bases are TGTGCCAGCAGCTTATTACTTGCGGCGGGGGGAGAGACCCAGTACTTC.